This paragraph covers one TCR beta chain sequence. Antigen unknown. The length of the CDR3 is 16 residues. Germline V gene sequence: CDR1 SEHNR, CDR2 FQNEAQ (reference sequence). Trimming cost V 0 bases and J 4 bases, with 14 bases left between them. The sample comes from a study of post-analysis software for immune sequencing data. Overall study context: Disease courses included relapsing-remitting, secondary progressive and progressive-relapsing multiple sclerosis.

Findings of the study overall: By F measure, strong co-clustering occurred among samples prepared in the same batch. Controls significantly exceeded multiple sclerosis patients in normalized Chao1 diversity. Roughly 5 TRBV segments occurring more often in patients than controls included TRBV5-6, TRBV5-1 and TRBV20-1.

The authors incorporated unique molecular identifiers into the TCR beta cDNA libraries. From around 0.96 to 9.9 million T cells, roughly 530,000 cDNA molecules were obtained. A single record per CDR3 protein comes from TCRdb applying MiXCR to the PCR reads. The sample holds approximately 440,000 distinct CDR3 sequences, nearly 45% seen once. The source material was blood. This TCR came from a girl aged 10-17 years with multiple sclerosis. This rearrangement joins TRBV7-9 to TRBJ2-3; D gene uncertain. CDR3 amino acids: CASSLAVGIAADTQYF. Here the CDR3 DNA reads TGTGCCAGCAGCTTAGCGGTAGGGATTGCGGCAGATACGCAGTATTTT.